This T cell receptor (beta chain) comes out of a study of T cell repertoires in cytomegalovirus infection. There are many counts of this clonotype. Its target is not known. From germline, CDR1 is SGHVS and CDR2 FNYEAQ. This CDR3 is built from 16 residues. Trimming stripped 5 bases from V and 5 bases from J, with 19 bases between. Via MiXCR, TCRdb re-called the reads, giving one row per CDR3 protein. The sample records 62,000 or so distinct CDR3 sequences, 20% to 25% being singletons. Sample: CD8+ T cells from cultured PBMCs, taken from culture after CMV antigen stimulation. The chain uses TRBV7-6 and TRBJ1-5, with a tentative D call TRBD1 (6 bases). The source of this sequence is a human donor in good health (CMV status not recorded). Some clones in this sample may be carry-over from other donors' samples. The CDR3 nucleotides are TGTGCCAGCAGCCCCAAGCTGGCAGGGGACCATCAGCCCCAGCATTTT. Translation gives CASSPKLAGDHQPQHF.